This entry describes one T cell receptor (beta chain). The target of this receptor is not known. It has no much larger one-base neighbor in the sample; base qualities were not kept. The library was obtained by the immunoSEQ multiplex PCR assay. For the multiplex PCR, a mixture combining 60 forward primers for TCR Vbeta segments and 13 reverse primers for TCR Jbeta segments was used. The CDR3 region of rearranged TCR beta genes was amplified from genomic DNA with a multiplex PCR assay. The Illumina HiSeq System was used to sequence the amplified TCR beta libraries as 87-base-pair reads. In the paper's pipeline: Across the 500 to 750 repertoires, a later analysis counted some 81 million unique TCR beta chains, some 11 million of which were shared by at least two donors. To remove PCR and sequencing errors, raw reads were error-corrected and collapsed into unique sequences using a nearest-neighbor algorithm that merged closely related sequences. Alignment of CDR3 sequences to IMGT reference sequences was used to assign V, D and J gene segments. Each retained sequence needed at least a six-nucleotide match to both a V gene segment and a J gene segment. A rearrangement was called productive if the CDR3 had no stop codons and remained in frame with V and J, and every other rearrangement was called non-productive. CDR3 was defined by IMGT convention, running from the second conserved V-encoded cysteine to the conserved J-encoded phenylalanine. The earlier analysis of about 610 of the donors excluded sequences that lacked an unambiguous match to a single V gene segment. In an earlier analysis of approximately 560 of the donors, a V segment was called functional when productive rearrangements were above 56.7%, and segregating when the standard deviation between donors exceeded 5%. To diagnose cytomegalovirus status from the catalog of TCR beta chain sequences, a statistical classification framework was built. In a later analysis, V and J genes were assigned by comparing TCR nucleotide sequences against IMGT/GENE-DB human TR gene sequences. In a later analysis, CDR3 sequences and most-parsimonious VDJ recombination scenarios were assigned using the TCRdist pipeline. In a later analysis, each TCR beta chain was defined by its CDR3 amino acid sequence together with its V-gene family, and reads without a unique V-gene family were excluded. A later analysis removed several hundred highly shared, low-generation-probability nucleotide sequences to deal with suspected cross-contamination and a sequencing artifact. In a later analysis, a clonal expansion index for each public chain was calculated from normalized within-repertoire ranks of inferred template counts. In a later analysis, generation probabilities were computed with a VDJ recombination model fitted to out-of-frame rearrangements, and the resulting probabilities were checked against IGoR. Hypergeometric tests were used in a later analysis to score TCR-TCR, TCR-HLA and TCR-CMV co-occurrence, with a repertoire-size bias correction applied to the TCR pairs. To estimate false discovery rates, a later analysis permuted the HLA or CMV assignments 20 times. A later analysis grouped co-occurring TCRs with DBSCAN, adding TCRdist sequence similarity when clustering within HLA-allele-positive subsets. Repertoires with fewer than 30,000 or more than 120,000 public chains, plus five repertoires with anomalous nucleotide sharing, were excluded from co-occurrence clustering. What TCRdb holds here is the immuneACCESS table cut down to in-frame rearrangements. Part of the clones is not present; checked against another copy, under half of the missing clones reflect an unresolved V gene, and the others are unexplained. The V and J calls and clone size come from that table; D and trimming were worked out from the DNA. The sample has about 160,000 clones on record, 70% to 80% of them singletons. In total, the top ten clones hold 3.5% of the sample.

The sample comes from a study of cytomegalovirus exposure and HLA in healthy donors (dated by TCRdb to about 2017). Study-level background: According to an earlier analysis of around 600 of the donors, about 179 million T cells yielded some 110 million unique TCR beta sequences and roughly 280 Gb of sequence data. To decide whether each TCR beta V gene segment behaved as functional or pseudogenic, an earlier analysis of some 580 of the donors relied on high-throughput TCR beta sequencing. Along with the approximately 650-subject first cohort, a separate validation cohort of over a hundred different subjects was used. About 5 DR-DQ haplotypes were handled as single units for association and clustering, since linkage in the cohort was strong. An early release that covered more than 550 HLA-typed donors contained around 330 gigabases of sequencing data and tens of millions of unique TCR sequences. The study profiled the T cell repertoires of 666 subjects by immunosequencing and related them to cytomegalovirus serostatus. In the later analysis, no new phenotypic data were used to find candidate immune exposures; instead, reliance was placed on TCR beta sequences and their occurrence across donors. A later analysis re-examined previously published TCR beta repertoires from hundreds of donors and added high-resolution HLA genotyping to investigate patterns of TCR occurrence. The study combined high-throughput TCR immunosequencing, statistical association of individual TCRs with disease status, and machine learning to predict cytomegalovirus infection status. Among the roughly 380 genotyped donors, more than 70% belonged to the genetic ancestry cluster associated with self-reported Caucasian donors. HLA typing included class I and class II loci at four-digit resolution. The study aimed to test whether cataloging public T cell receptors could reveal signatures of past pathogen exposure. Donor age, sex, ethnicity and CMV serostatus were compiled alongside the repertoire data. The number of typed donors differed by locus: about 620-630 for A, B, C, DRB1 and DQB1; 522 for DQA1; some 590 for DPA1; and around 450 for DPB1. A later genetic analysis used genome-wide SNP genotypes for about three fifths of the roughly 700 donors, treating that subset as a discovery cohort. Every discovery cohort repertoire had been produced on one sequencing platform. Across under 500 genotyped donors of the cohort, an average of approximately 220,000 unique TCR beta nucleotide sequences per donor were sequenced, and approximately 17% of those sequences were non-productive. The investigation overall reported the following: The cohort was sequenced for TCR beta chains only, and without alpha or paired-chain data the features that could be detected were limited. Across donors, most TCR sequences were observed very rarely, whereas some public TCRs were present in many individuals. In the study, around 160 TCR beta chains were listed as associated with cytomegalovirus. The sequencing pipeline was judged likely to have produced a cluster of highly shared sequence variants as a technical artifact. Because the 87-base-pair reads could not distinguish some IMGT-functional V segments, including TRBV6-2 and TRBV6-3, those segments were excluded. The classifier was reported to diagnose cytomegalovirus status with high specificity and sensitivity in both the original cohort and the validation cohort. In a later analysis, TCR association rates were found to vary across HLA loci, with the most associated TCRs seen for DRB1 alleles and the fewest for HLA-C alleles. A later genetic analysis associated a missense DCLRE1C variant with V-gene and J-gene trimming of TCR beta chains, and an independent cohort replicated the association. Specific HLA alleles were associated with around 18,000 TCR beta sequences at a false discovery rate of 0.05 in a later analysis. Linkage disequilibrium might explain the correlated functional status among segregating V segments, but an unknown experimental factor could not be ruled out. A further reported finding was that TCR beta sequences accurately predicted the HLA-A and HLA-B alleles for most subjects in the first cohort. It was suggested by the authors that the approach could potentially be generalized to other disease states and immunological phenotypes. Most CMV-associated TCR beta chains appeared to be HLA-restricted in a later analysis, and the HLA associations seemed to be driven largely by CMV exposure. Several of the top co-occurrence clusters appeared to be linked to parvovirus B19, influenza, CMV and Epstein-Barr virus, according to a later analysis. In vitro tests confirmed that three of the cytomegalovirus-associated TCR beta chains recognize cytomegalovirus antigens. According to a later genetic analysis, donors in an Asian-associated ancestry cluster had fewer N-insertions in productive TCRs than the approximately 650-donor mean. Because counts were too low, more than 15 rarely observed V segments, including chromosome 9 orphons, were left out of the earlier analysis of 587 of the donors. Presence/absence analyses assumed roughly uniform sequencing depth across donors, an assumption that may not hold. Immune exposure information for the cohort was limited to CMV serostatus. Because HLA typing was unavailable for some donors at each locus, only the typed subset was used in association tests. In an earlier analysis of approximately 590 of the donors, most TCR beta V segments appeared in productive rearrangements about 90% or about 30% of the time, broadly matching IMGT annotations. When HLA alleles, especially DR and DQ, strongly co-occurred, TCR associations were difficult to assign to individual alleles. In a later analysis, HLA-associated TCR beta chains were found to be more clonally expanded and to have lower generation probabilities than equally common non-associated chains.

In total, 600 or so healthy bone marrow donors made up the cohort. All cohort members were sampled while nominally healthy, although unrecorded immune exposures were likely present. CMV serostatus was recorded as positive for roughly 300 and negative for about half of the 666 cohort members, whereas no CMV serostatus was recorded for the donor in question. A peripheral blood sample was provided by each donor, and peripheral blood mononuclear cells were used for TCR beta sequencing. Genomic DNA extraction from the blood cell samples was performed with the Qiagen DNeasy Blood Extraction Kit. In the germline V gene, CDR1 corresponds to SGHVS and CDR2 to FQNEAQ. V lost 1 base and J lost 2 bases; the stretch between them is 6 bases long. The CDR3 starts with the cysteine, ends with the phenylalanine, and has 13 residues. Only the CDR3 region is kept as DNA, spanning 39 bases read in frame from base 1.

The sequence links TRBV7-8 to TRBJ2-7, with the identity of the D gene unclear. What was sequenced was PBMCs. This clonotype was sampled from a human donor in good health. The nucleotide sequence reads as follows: TGTGCCAGCAGCTTAGTTGCAGCCTACGAGCAGTACTTC. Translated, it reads CASSLVAAYEQYF. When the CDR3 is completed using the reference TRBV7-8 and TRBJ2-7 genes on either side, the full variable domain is GAGVSQSPRYKVAKRGQDVALRCDPISGHVSLFWYQQALGQGPEFLTYFQNEAQLDKSGLPSDRFFAERPEGSVSTLKIQRTQQEDSAVYLCASSLVAAYEQYFGPGTRLTVT.